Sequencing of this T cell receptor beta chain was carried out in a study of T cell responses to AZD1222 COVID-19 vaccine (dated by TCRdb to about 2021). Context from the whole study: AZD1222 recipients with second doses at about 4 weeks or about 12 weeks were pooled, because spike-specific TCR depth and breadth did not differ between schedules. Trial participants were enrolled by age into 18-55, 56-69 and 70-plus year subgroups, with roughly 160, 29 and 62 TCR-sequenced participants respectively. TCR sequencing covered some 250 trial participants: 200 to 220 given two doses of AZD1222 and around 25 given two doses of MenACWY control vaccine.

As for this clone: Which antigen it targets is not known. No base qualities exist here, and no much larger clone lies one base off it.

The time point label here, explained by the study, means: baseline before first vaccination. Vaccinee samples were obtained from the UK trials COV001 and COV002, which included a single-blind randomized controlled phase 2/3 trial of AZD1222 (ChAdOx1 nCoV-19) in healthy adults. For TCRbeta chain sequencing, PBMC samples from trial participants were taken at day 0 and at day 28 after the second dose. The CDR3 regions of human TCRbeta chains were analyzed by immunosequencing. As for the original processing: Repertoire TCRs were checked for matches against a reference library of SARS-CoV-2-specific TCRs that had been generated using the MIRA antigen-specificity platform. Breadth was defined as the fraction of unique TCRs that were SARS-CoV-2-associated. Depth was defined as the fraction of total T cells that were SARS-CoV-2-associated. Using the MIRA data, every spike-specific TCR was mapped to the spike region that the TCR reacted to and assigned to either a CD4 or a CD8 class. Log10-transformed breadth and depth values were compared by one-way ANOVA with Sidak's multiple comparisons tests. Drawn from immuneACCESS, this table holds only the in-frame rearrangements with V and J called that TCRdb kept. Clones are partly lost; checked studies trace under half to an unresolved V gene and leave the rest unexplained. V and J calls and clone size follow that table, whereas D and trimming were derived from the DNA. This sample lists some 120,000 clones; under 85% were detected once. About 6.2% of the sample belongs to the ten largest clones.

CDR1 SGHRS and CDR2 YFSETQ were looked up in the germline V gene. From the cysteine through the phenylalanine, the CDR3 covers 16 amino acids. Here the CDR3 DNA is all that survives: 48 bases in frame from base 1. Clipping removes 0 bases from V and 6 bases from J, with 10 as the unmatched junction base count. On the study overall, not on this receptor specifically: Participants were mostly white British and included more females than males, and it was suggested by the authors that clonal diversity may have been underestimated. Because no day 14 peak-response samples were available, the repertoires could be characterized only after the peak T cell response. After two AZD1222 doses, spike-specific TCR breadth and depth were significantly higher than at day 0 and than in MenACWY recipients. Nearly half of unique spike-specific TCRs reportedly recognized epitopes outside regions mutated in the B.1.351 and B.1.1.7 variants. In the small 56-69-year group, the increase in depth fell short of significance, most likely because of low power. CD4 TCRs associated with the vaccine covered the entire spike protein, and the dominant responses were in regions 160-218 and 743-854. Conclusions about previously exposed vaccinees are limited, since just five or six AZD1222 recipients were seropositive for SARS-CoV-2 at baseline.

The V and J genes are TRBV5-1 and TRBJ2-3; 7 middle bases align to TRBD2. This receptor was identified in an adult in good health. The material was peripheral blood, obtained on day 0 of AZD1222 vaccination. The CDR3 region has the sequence CASSLAPSGRSDTQYF. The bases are TGCGCCAGCAGCTTGGCGCCTAGCGGAAGATCCGATACGCAGTATTTT.